This TCR beta chain came from a study of early T cells in non-severe SARS-CoV-2 infection. Study as a whole: Sequencing targeted bulk RNA from unsorted whole blood, leaving chains unpaired. Study-level points and caveats: In VDJdb matching, anti-spike CD8 responses were favored while private and CD4 specificities went missing.

Points on this clonotype: The antigen remains unidentified.

Unique molecular identifiers were added to individual cDNA molecules. TCRdb called the 5' RACE reads again in MiXCR, with one record for every CDR3 protein. The table has approximately 81,000 distinct CDR3 sequences, less than 15% seen once. This CDR3 is built from 11 residues. Trimming stripped 8 bases from V and 6 bases from J, with 14 bases between. In germline, CDR1 is SQVTM, CDR2 ANQGSEA. The TCR originated in an adult who was a healthcare worker with PCR-confirmed SARS-CoV-2 infection or an uninfected control (not recorded which). The specimen was whole blood. The rearrangement links TRBV29-1 to TRBJ2-7; D ambiguous. The CDR3 nucleotides are TGCAGCCCCCCGGCCGGGCCCGAGCAGTACTTC. Encoded protein: CSPPAGPEQYF.